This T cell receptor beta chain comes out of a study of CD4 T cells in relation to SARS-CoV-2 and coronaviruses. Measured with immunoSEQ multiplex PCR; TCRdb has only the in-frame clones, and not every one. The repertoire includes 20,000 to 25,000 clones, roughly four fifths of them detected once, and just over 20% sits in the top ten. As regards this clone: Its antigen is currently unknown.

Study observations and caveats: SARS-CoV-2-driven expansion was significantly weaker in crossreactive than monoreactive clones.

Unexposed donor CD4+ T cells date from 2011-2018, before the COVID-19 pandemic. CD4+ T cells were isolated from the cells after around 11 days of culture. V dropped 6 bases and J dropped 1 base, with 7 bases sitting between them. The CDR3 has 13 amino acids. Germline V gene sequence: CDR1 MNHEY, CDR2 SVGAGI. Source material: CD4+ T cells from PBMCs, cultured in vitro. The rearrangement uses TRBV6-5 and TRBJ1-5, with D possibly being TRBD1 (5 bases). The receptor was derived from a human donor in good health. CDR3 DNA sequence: TGTGCCAGCAGCCGGGGGAGCAATCAGCCCCAGCATTTT. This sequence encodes CASSRGSNQPQHF.